Detailed here is one TCR beta chain. The clone's antigen remains unknown. Base qualities were left out, and no much larger clone turns up one base away. The entry originates in a study of shared clonotypes between healthy human individuals (dated by TCRdb to 2018 to 2020). The study in broad terms: A couple of women and three men aged 18 to 49 years were included in the cohort. To increase sequencing depth and limit assay-specific biases, TCR repertoire library preparation and sequencing were carried out by different laboratories using diverse techniques. Per donor, three plates each were used for CD4 naive and CD4 memory, two for CD8 naive, and one for CD8 memory. Between about 0.94 and 10 billion PBMCs per donor were obtained by leukapheresis. Blood TCR repertoires of about 5 healthy adults were deeply sequenced to estimate repertoire size and the extent of clonotype sharing between individuals.

What the work shows at the level of the full study, not this receptor alone: Incomplete sequencing was indicated by rarefaction of sorted-subset datasets, despite the large sequencing depth. Estimated clonotype richness was generally larger for naive than for memory subsets. Because the study included a small number of donors, the genetic and exposure-history diversity represented was limited. Pairwise subsampling led to the expectation that sequencing depth would affect the degree of clonotype sharing among donors. Across a handful of donors, roughly 5% of naive CD4, around 3.5% of naive CD8, around 2.5% of memory CD4, and approximately 0.4% of memory CD8 clonotypes were shared. Clonotypes shared by all four sorted-subset donors showed higher generation probabilities than non-shared clonotypes. Only blood was sampled, and tissue TCR repertoires likely differ from those in blood.

The junction shows trimming of 4 bases on V and 0 bases on J, and the gene matches do not reach 10 bases of it. From its cysteine to its phenylalanine, the CDR3 spans 18 amino acids. This entry keeps only the CDR3 DNA: 54 bases, framed from base 1. The germline V gene gives CDR1 as SGDLS and CDR2 as YYNGEE. Using the deep immunoSEQ assay, multiplex PCR amplified TCR CDR3 regions from genomic DNA. Extracted genomic DNA from each cell subset was spread evenly across all wells of several immunoSEQ 96-well plates, with each plate serving as a replicate. For sorted subsets, around 200 ng genomic DNA, equal to some 28,000 T cell genomes, was loaded into each replicate PCR. Purified libraries were measured with a Qubit 3.0 fluorometer, size-checked on a Bioanalyzer 2100, and measured again with the KAPA Library Quantification kit. Every immunoSEQ 96-well plate was sequenced on a dedicated single-read 150-cycle Illumina NextSeq 550 flow cell. On the authors' methods: Because the immunoSEQ output held only junctional sequences and lacked quality scores, the filtering could not match the filtering applied to full-length reads. Sequences were annotated with PyIR, a Python wrapper for IgBLAST v1.9, and V/J genes and CDR3 were assigned using IMGT germline references. Reads with weak V/J assignments (E-value above 1e-6), missing CDR3, stop codons, out-of-frame junctions, or ambiguous translated residues were removed. V3J clonotypes were defined as sequences sharing an identical inferred V gene, J gene, and CDR3 amino acid sequence. Percentage overlap between repertoires was computed as shared unique clonotypes divided by the size of the smaller repertoire. Repertoire richness was assessed with RTK rarefaction, the Chao1 estimator, and Recon v2.1 estimates of unobserved clonotypes. Generation probabilities for all TCRbeta clonotypes obtained by the gDNA method from a handful of donors were computed using OLGA. TCRdb stores this immuneACCESS table with in-frame sequences only. Part of the clones is absent; in the studies checked, under half of the shortfall reflects unresolved V genes, and no reason is known for the rest. The V and J calls and clone size come from that table; D and trimming were worked out from the DNA. This sample lists about 2 million clones; 85% to 95% were detected once. 0.1% to 0.15% of the sample comes from the top ten.

Healthy HIV-negative adults with no recently reported acute infections or vaccinations were included as donors. Every donor was a Caucasian adult living in Nashville, Tennessee, USA. Magnetic negative selection was used to enrich CD4+ T cells, after which naive cells were positively selected on CD45RA and the negative fraction became the memory subset. Blood was collected by leukapheresis, and PBMCs were isolated by Ficoll-Histopaque density gradient centrifugation and then cryopreserved in liquid nitrogen vapor phase. Analytical flow cytometry was used to check the purity and quantity of every magnetically sorted T cell population. Each sorted fraction had its genomic DNA isolated and then quantified by UV absorbance on a Nanodrop 2000c.

The sequence is built from TRBV9 and TRBJ2-2; the central 9 bases match TRBD2. This TCR came from a man younger than 30 in good health. The sequenced material came from naive CD4+ T cells sorted from blood. The cell subset or site label corresponds to: CD45RA+ positively selected. In nucleotides, the sequence is TGTGCCAGCAGCCACATGGGTAGCGGGGGACCGAACACCGGGGAGCTGTTTTTT. Its protein reads: CASSHMGSGGPNTGELFF.